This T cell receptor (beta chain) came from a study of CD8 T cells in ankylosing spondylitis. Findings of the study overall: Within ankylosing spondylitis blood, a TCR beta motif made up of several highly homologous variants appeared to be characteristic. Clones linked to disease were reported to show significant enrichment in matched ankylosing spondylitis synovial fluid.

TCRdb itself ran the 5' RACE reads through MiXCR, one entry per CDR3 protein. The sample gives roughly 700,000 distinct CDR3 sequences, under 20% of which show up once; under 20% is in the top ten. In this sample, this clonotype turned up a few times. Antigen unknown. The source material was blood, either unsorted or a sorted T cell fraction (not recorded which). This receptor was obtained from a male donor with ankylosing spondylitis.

CDR3 in amino acids: CASSPLGSGEQYF. The CDR3 bases are TGTGCCAGCAGCCCCCTGGGGAGTGGCGAGCAGTACTTC. The chain has TRBV9 and TRBJ2-7; possibly TRBD2 for D (5 bases). Trimming cost V 4 bases and J 6 bases, with 14 bases left between them. This CDR3 is 13 amino acids long. Germline loops: CDR1 SGDLS, CDR2 YYNGEE. Drawing the rest from reference TRBV9 and TRBJ2-7, the complete variable domain is DSGVTQTPKHLITATGQRVTLRCSPRSGDLSVYWYQQSLDQGLQFLIQYYNGEERAKGNILERFSAQQFPDLHSELNLSSLELGDSALYFCASSPLGSGEQYFGPGTRLTVT.